This T cell receptor beta chain comes out of a study of blood T cell repertoires in COVID-19 (dated by TCRdb to 2020 to 2021). As for the study more broadly: The collaborator samples originated in the United States, Italy and Spain and spanned the acute and convalescent phases of COVID-19. The prospective study material was composed of cDNA or gDNA derived from T cells, B-cell-depleted T cells, or PBMCs. Subjects who had been exposed to COVID-19, were actively infected with it, or had recovered from it provided the deeply sampled blood TCRbeta repertoires that made up the dataset. The repertoires were released in a freely available public database intended as a resource for research on the immune response to SARS-CoV-2. Samples came from the ongoing ImmuneRACE study (first 160 participants) plus 1,254 subjects from 6 global collaborators. A de-identified subject ID, COVID-19 status, age in years and sex were almost always included in the sample metadata. HLA class I and class II types, where available, came from metadata supplied by the sample provider rather than from assay-based typing. Overall study results and their limits: How much clinical and demographic metadata was included differed by source and by participant, and the metadata was provided uncurated.

The germline V gene sets CDR1 to MDHEN and CDR2 to SYDVKM. The CDR3 has 17 amino acids, counting the end cysteine and phenylalanine. Left in the record is the CDR3 DNA by itself, 51 bases read in frame from the first base. V drops 2 bases and J drops 0 bases, leaving 14 bases in between. TCRbeta CDR3 regions were amplified from genomic DNA by means of the immunoSEQ Assay, a bias-controlled multiplex PCR. As for the original processing: Within the assay, amplification of reference gene primers was used to estimate how many nucleated cells each sample contained. To quantify the absolute abundance of each unique TCRbeta CDR3 rearrangement, sequence reads were collapsed and filtered. For each sample, productive Simpson clonality was calculated as the square root of Simpson's diversity index across productive rearrangements. Imported from immuneACCESS, the table was reduced by TCRdb to in-frame sequences with V and J called. These copies leave out some clones; in studies compared against another copy, an unresolved V gene accounts for under half, and the cause of the remainder is not known. Clone size and V and J calls were adopted from that table, with D and trimming inferred from the DNA. The sample table records about 180,000 clones; 80% to 90% of these occur just once. The ten most abundant clones make up around 9% of the sample.

As concerns this clone: This clone's antigen is unknown. Base qualities are missing; no much larger clone stands one base away.

The collaborating institutions used their own protocols to collect whole blood in K2EDTA tubes. For TCRbeta analysis, collaborator samples were shipped as frozen whole blood, as isolated PBMCs, or as DNA extracted from either sample type. The clonotype was recovered from a man aged 50 to 59 with active or convalescent COVID-19. The sample taken for sequencing was peripheral blood. The chain links TRBV28 with TRBJ1-5, with TRBD1 as a weak D call on 5 bases. The DNA sequence follows: TGTGCCAGCAGTTTAGGCGCGGGGGAAAATAGCAATCAGCCCCAGCATTTT. This sequence encodes CASSLGAGENSNQPQHF.